A single T cell receptor (beta chain) is shown here with its context. CDR3 length: 16 amino acids. With 4 bases removed from V and 0 bases from J, the gap between germline ends came to 13 bases. CDR1 and CDR2 (germline): SGHDT, YYEEEE. This record comes from a study of blood T cell repertoires in COVID-19. In the study overall: Researchers got acute and convalescent COVID-19 samples from the United States, Italy and Spain. The analysed material was cDNA or gDNA that came from T cells, B-cell-depleted T cells, or PBMCs.

As handled by the study authors: Using reference gene primer amplification, nucleated cell counts were estimated. TCRdb's copy holds only in-frame clones and misses some; the assay was immunoSEQ multiplex PCR. D and trimming were read from the DNA, whereas the V and J calls and clone size are those reported in that table. The sample yields about 140,000 clones, approximately 87% seen once. This clonotype was sampled from a human donor in a cohort sampled during active COVID-19. The sequenced sample consisted of peripheral blood. V usage is TRBV5-6 and J usage is TRBJ1-4; D is possibly TRBD1 (5 bases). CDR3 loop: CASSRGGDSTNEKLFF. The CDR3 DNA sequence: TGTGCCAGCAGCCGAGGAGGGGACTCAACTAATGAAAAACTGTTTTTT.